This T cell receptor beta chain was recovered during a study of blood T cell repertoires in COVID-19. About the study: Nucleic acid was either cDNA or gDNA, and it came from T cells, B-cell-depleted T cells, or PBMCs.

Produced via immunoSEQ multiplex PCR; TCRdb's table is partial and in-frame only. The sample lists roughly 380,000 clones, 75% to 90% occurring once. Germline CDR1 is SGHRS and CDR2 is YFSETQ. The germline V and J ends were trimmed by 3 bases and 5 bases, with 11 bases remaining between them. The CDR3 loop spans 13 amino acids. The chain couples TRBV5-1 to TRBJ1-1; maybe TRBD1 (6 bases). The TCR originated in a middle-aged woman with COVID-19, enrolled during active disease. Sequenced: peripheral blood. CDR3 DNA: TGCGCCAGCAGCTCCCAGGGACAAACTGAAGCTTTCTTT. As protein: CASSSQGQTEAFF. Filled out from reference TRBV5-1 and TRBJ1-1, the complete variable domain reads KAGVTQTPRYLIKTRGQQVTLSCSPISGHRSVSWYQQTPGQGLQFLFEYFSETQRNKGNFPGRFSGRQFSNSRSEMNVSTLELGDSALYLCASSSQGQTEAFFGQGTRLTVV.